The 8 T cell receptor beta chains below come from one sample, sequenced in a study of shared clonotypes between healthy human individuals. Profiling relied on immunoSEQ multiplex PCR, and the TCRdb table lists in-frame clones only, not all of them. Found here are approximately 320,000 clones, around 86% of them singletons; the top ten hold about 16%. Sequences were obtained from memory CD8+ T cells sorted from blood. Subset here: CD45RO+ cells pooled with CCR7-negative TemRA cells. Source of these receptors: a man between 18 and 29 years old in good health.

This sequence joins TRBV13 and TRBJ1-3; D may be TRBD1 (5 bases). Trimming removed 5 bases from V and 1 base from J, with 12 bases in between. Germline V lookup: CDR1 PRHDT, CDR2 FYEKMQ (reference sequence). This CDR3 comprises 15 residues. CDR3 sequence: CASSGTGGSGNTIYF. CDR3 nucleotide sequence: TGTGCCAGCAGCGGGACCGGGGGATCTGGAAACACCATATATTTT.

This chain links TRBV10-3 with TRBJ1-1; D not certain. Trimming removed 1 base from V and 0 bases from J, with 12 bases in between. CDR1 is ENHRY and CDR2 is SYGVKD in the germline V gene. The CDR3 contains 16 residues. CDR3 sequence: CAISEFGWQMNTEAFF. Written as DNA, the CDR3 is TGTGCCATCAGTGAGTTCGGGTGGCAGATGAACACTGAAGCTTTCTTT.

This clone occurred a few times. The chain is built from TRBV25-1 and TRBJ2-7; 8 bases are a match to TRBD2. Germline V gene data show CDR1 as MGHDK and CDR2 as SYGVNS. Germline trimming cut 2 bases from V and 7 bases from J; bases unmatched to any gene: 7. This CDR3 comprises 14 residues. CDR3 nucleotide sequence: TGTGCCAGCAGTGAAGAAGCGGGAGTGAGGGAGCAGTACTTC. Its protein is CASSEEAGVREQYF.

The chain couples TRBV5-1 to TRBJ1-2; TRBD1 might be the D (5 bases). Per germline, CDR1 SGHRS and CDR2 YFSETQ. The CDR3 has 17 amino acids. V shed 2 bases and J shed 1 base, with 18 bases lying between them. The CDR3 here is CASSFTGTYRDNYGYTF. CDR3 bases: TGCGCCAGCAGCTTCACCGGGACGTACCGGGATAACTATGGCTACACCTTC.

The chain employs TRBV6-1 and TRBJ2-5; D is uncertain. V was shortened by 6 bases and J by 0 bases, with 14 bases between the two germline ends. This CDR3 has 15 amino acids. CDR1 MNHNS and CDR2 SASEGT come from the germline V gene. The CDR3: CASRRVSYYQETQYF. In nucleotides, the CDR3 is TGTGCCAGCAGACGGGTTTCGTACTACCAAGAGACCCAGTACTTC.

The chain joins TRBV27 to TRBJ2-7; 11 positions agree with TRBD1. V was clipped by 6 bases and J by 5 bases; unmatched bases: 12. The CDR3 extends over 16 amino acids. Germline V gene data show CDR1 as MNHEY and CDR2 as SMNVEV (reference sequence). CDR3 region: CASRGPRRGQGDEQYF. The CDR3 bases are TGTGCCAGCAGGGGGCCCAGGCGGGGACAGGGGGACGAGCAGTACTTC.

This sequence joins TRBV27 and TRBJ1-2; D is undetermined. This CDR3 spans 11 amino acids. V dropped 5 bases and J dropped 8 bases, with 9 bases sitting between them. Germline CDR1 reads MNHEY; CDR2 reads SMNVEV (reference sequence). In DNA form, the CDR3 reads TGTGCCAGCAGTGATTCTAACGGCTACACCTTC. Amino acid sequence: CASSDSNGYTF.

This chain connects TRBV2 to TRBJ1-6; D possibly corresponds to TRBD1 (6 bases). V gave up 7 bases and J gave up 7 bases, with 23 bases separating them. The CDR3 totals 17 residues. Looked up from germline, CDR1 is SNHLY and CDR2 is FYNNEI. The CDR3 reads CASITAPGDILNSPLHF. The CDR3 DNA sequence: TGTGCCAGCATAACAGCCCCGGGGGACATACTGAATTCACCCCTCCACTTT.